This is a list of T cell receptor beta chains from one sample in a study of technical replicates of blood from several donors. TCRdb's copy holds only in-frame clones and misses some; the assay was immunoSEQ multiplex PCR. This table has some 100,000 clones, over 90% appearing once. Sequenced sample: T cells isolated from PBMCs. These receptors were taken from a human donor in good health. Both conserved end residues are part of each CDR3. A D gene is named only where the DNA matches it firmly. The size field is filled for only some rows; it gives once, few, many or a size class.

>TRBV11-2|TRBJ1-1|few|.
CASSFYGRGTEAFF
TGTGCCAGCAGCTTCTATGGGAGAGGCACTGAAGCTTTCTTT
>TRBV9|TRBJ2-2|once|.
CASSPLDTNTGELFF
TGTGCCAGCAGCCCCCTGGACACGAACACCGGGGAGCTGTTTTTT
>TRBV29-1|TRBJ2-1|.|TRBD2
CSVEGGEGGNEQFF
TGCAGCGTTGAAGGAGGGGAGGGAGGGAATGAGCAGTTCTTC
>TRBV11-2|TRBJ2-7|.|TRBD2
CASSFTSGSLYEQYF
TGTGCCAGCAGCTTTACTAGCGGGAGTCTGTACGAGCAGTACTTC
>TRBV28|TRBJ2-7|.|.
CASSLSGPLPYEQYF
TGTGCCAGCAGTTTAAGCGGTCCTCTTCCCTACGAGCAGTACTTC
>TRBV6-6|TRBJ1-1|.|TRBD1
CASGGTGPDTEAFF
TGTGCCAGCGGAGGGACAGGGCCTGACACTGAAGCTTTCTTT
>TRBV7-8|TRBJ2-1|once|TRBD1
CASMGDSHNEQFF
TGTGCCAGCATGGGGGACAGCCACAATGAGCAGTTCTTC
>TRBV27|TRBJ1-1|.|.
CASSFGSEAFF
TGTGCCAGCAGTTTCGGGAGTGAAGCTTTCTTT
>TRBV28|TRBJ1-1|.|.
CASETAGGHTEAFF
TGTGCCAGCGAAACAGCGGGGGGTCACACTGAAGCTTTCTTT
>TRBV7-9|TRBJ1-1|.|.
CASSLLTERDTEAFF
TGTGCCAGCAGCTTATTGACAGAGCGGGACACTGAAGCTTTCTTT
>TRBV29-1|TRBJ1-5|.|.
CSVGAGSNQPQHF
TGCAGCGTTGGGGCAGGGAGCAATCAGCCCCAGCATTTT
>TRBV5-1|TRBJ2-1|.|TRBD1
CASSLAPGTDYNEQFF
TGCGCCAGCAGCTTGGCCCCGGGGACAGACTACAATGAGCAGTTCTTC
>TRBV4-1|TRBJ2-7|.|TRBD2
CASSQDGTSGYEQYF
TGCGCCAGCAGCCAAGACGGGACTAGCGGTTACGAGCAGTACTTC
>TRBV2|TRBJ1-1|.|.
CASRPRGVLMNTEAFF
TGTGCCAGCAGACCACGGGGAGTACTGATGAACACTGAAGCTTTCTTT
>TRBV6-5|TRBJ2-1|once|.
CASSYGGAAIYNEQFF
TGTGCCAGCAGTTACGGGGGGGCGGCAATTTACAATGAGCAGTTCTTC
>TRBV6-1|TRBJ2-2|few|TRBD2
CASRSSREGRELFF
TGTGCCAGCAGGAGCTCGCGGGAGGGACGGGAGCTGTTTTTT
>TRBV29-1|TRBJ2-1|.|TRBD2
CSAGVASGRASEQFF
TGCAGCGCTGGGGTGGCTAGCGGGAGGGCCAGTGAGCAGTTCTTC
>TRBV11-2|TRBJ1-1|.|.
CASSLLAVGAFF
TGTGCCAGCAGCTTATTGGCCGTTGGAGCTTTCTTT
>TRBV10-3|TRBJ2-1|.|TRBD2
CAISTGTSGRGNEQFF
TGTGCCATCAGTACCGGGACTAGCGGGAGAGGCAATGAGCAGTTCTTC
>TRBV28|TRBJ1-6|.|TRBD1
CASRVGQGFSWSYNSPLHF
TGTGCCAGCAGGGTGGGACAGGGTTTTTCTTGGTCCTATAATTCACCCCTCCACTTT
>TRBV30|TRBJ2-7|.|TRBD1
CAWAKADRANEQYF
TGTGCCTGGGCGAAAGCGGACAGGGCCAACGAGCAGTACTTC
>TRBV7-2|TRBJ2-1|.|TRBD2
CASSLGPSGYNEQFF
TGTGCCAGCAGCTTAGGACCTAGCGGCTACAATGAGCAGTTCTTC
>TRBV20-1|TRBJ1-2|.|.
CSARDSGYTF
TGCAGTGCTAGGGACAGCGGCTACACCTTC
>TRBV28|TRBJ1-5|.|TRBD1
CASSLYRGGQPQHF
TGTGCCAGCAGTTTATACAGGGGCGGGCAGCCCCAGCATTTT
>TRBV6-1|TRBJ2-1|.|.
CASSEQTRSSYNEQFF
TGTGCCAGCAGTGAACAAACTAGAAGCTCCTACAATGAGCAGTTCTTC
>TRBV28|TRBJ2-3|.|.
CASSLSTGDFTDTQYF
TGTGCCAGCAGTCTCTCGACCGGAGACTTCACAGATACGCAGTATTTT
>TRBV5-4|TRBJ2-7|.|.
CASGGSYEQYF
TGTGCCAGCGGAGGCTCCTACGAGCAGTACTTC
>TRBV19|TRBJ1-1|.|.
CASSPGQGLGAFF
TGTGCCAGTAGTCCAGGGCAGGGGCTGGGAGCTTTCTTT
>TRBV7-6|TRBJ2-7|.|TRBD2
CASSLVTSGRTQSSYEQYF
TGTGCCAGCAGCTTGGTGACTAGCGGGAGAACACAGAGCTCCTACGAGCAGTACTTC
>TRBV6-1|TRBJ2-1|.|.
CASSWGRGVYNEQFF
TGTGCCAGCTCCTGGGGGCGTGGGGTCTACAATGAGCAGTTCTTC
>TRBV10-1|TRBJ1-1|.|TRBD1
CASSEWTGMNTEAFF
TGCGCCAGCAGTGAGTGGACAGGGATGAACACTGAAGCTTTCTTT
>TRBV2|TRBJ2-1|.|.
CASSGERGNEQFF
TGTGCCAGCAGTGGAGAAAGGGGCAATGAGCAGTTCTTC
>TRBV7-9|TRBJ2-1|.|TRBD1
CASSLQGSGGQDEQFF
TGTGCCAGCAGCTTACAGGGAAGTGGGGGACAGGATGAGCAGTTCTTC
>TRBV5-8|TRBJ1-5|.|.
CASGRDSNQPQHF
TGTGCCAGCGGGAGGGACAGCAATCAGCCCCAGCATTTT
>TRBV28|TRBJ1-2|.|.
CASSEDKFPRGYTF
TGTGCCAGCAGTGAGGATAAATTTCCCCGCGGCTACACCTTC
>TRBV7-9|TRBJ1-1|.|TRBD1
CASSTLGQKNTEAFF
TGTGCCAGCAGCACCTTGGGACAGAAGAACACTGAAGCTTTCTTT
>TRBV11-1|TRBJ2-5|.|.
CASSLGHRQNQETQYF
TGTGCCAGCAGCTTAGGGCACCGACAGAACCAAGAGACCCAGTACTTC
>TRBV5-4|TRBJ2-2|.|.
CASSLGLLNTGELFF
TGTGCCAGCAGCTTGGGACTCTTGAACACCGGGGAGCTGTTTTTT
>TRBV28|TRBJ2-6|.|TRBD1
CASSLFDYEGAYSGANVLTF
TGTGCCAGCAGTTTATTTGATTATGAGGGGGCATACTCTGGGGCCAACGTCCTGACTTTC
>TRBV14|TRBJ2-6|.|.
CASRQAGANVLTF
TGTGCCAGCAGGCAGGCCGGGGCCAACGTCCTGACTTTC
>TRBV4-1|TRBJ1-5|.|.
CASSQTTGIVGNQPQHF
TGCGCCAGCAGCCAAACTACAGGGATTGTGGGCAATCAGCCCCAGCATTTT
>TRBV5-1|TRBJ2-7|.|TRBD1
CASSQSTGLTYEQYF
TGCGCCAGCAGCCAATCGACAGGGCTAACCTACGAGCAGTACTTC
>TRBV7-9|TRBJ2-1|.|TRBD2
CASSLAPGLAGVEQFF
TGTGCCAGCAGCTTAGCCCCGGGACTAGCGGGAGTTGAGCAGTTCTTC
>TRBV5-4|TRBJ2-7|.|.
CASSYDSHEQYF
TGTGCCAGCAGCTATGACAGTCACGAGCAGTACTTC
>TRBV11-2|TRBJ1-1|.|.
CASSQDSSEAFF
TGTGCCAGCAGCCAAGACTCTAGTGAAGCTTTCTTT
>TRBV6-5|TRBJ2-7|.|TRBD2
CASSYSTGGYEQYF
TGTGCCAGCAGTTACTCTACGGGGGGCTACGAGCAGTACTTC